Sequencing of this T cell receptor beta chain was carried out in a study of cytomegalovirus exposure and HLA in healthy donors. Study-wide results and limits: CMV serostatus stood as the only immune exposure information on hand. Productive rates of about 87% or about 30% were seen for most TCR beta V segments in an earlier analysis. Researchers counted some 150 TCR beta chains as cytomegalovirus-associated.

PCR involved 60 Vbeta and 13 Jbeta primers. Authors' data handling: A later analysis counted about 80 million unique TCR beta chains, 10 million to 12 million shared. Using immunoSEQ multiplex PCR, the repertoire was profiled, and TCRdb retains in-frame clones only, with some absent. V and J calls and clone size come straight from that table; D and trimming were deduced from the DNA. The sample holds 100,000 to 150,000 clones, about 80% seen once. This clone has only one observation. Its antigen is unknown. Per germline, CDR1 PRHDT and CDR2 FYEKMQ (reference sequence). V dropped 5 bases and J dropped 0 bases, with 17 bases sitting between them. The CDR3 runs to 16 residues.

This clonotype was obtained from a boy between 2 and 10 years old in good health and CMV-seronegative. The specimen sequenced was PBMCs. V is TRBV13 and J is TRBJ2-7; tentatively, D is TRBD1 (6 bases). CDR3 sequence reads: CASSPDRTRGSYEQYF. CDR3 bases: TGTGCCAGCAGCCCAGACAGGACAAGGGGCTCCTACGAGCAGTACTTC. Supplemented by reference TRBV13 and TRBJ2-7, the full variable domain reads AAGVIQSPRHLIKEKRETATLKCYPIPRHDTVYWYQQGPGQDPQFLISFYEKMQSDKGSIPDRFSAQQFSDYHSELNMSSLELGDSALYFCASSPDRTRGSYEQYFGPGTRLTVT.